Sequencing of this T cell receptor (beta chain) was carried out in a study of shared clonotypes between healthy human individuals. Looking at the study overall: Aged 18 to 49, the donors were a couple of women and three men.

Turning to this clone: Its antigen remains unidentified. Its ends do not fully match the called genes, so a read error is possible.

Germline V gives CDR1 SGHTA, CDR2 FQGNSA. The CDR3 is made up of 13 amino acids. Study outcomes and limitations: Among the subsets, naive ones generally showed larger estimated richness than memory ones.

Among the donors, all were Caucasian adults who lived in Nashville, Tennessee. Deep-level running was used for the assay. Profiled with immunoSEQ multiplex PCR; TCRdb holds only in-frame clones, not every one. The table has some 2,000,000 clones, 85% to 95% seen once. The V gene is TRBV7-2, the J gene TRBJ1-5; D is perhaps TRBD1 (5 bases). This TCR was sampled from a young man in good health. Input material: naive CD4+ T cells sorted from blood. Subset here: CD45RA+ positively selected. CDR3 region: CASCLGRDQPQHF. CDR3 DNA sequence: TGTGCCAGCTGCTTGGGCAGGGATCAGCCCCAGCATTTT.